The subject of this entry is one T cell receptor (beta chain). The table came from immunoSEQ multiplex PCR; TCRdb's copy has only in-frame clones and leaves some out. The sample holds about 130,000 clones; just under 85% are singletons and the top ten take about 17%. The CDR3 spans 14 residues. Germline V gene data show CDR1 as SGHAT and CDR2 as FQNNGV. Trimming took 2 bases from V and 2 from J, leaving 7 bases between them. The data are from a study of blood T cell repertoires in COVID-19. Study at large: T cells, B-cell-depleted T cells, or PBMCs provided the cDNA or gDNA that served as material.

The rearrangement uses TRBV11-2 and TRBJ2-1; D gene unclear. The sequence was collected from a woman aged 50 to 65 with acute or convalescent COVID-19. Sequencing input: peripheral blood. The CDR3 nucleotides are TGTGCCAGCAGCTTACTGGCCGCCTACAATGAGCAGTTCTTC. This translates into CASSLLAAYNEQFF.